This TCR beta chain appears in the sequencing data of a study of CD8 T cells in Susac syndrome. Study observations and caveats: The TCR sequencing and HLA analysis in the study involved a relatively small number of individuals, as the study acknowledged.

The authors carried out high-throughput sequencing of TCR beta. They applied it to CD8+ and CD4+ T cells obtained from blood. TEMRA cells were FACS-enriched, with CD8+ and CD4+ T cells isolated negatively. As regards this clonotype: Its antigen is unknown.

It was with random hexamers that roughly 0.5 to 1 ug RNA was reverse transcribed. It was immunoSEQ multiplex PCR that amplified TCR beta CDR3 across 54 Vbeta and 13 Jbeta. TCRdb called the immunoSEQ multiplex PCR reads again in MiXCR, with one record for every CDR3 protein. Of some 120,000 distinct CDR3 sequences detected, 94% appear once; the ten largest clones hold approximately 0.13%. Looked up from germline, CDR1 is SGHVS and CDR2 is FNYEAQ. The CDR3 totals 13 residues. V lost 3 bases to trimming and J lost 7 bases, with 12 bases between them. The sequence was obtained from a human donor with multiple sclerosis. The material sequenced was CD4+ T cells from PBMCs. The rearrangement links TRBV7-6 to TRBJ1-1; no clear D gene. This CDR3 reads CASSFSGNGEAFF. Written as DNA, the CDR3 is TGTGCCAGCAGCTTTTCCGGGAATGGTGAAGCTTTCTTT.